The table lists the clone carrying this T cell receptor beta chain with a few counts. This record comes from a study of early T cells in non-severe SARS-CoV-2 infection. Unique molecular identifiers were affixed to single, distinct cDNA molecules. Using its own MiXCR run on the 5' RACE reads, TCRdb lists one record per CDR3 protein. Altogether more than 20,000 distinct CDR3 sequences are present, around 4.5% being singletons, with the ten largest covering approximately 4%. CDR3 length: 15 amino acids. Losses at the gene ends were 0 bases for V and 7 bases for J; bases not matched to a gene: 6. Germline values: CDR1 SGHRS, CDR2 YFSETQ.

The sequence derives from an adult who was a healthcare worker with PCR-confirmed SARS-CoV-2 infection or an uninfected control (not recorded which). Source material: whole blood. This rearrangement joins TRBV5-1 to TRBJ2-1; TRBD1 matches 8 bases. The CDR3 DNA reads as TGCGCCAGCAGCTTGGAGGGCAGGGGGCGGAATGAGCAGTTCTTC. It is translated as CASSLEGRGRNEQFF.